These 27 T cell receptor beta chains were all obtained from the same sample, sequenced in a study of T-cell memory formation after mild COVID-19. TCRdb independently ran MiXCR on the 5' RACE reads; one entry per CDR3 protein. Of tens of thousands of distinct CDR3 sequences detected, over 15% appear once; the ten largest clones hold 25% to 35%. Input material: PBMCs or a T cell subset sorted from them (not recorded which). These receptors were obtained from an adult woman who had mild COVID-19 (a few samples of this study predate the infection). Cell type and time point are not known.

This clonotype has only a few counts. The chain carries TRBV11-2 and TRBJ2-7, with unresolved D. The V gene's germline CDR1 is SGHAT and CDR2 FQNNGV. The CDR3 sequence is 13 residues long. V shed 2 bases and J shed 5 bases, with 10 bases lying between them. The CDR3 spells CASSLPGRDEQYF. CDR3 DNA: TGTGCCAGCAGCTTACCCGGACGGGACGAGCAGTACTTC.

The gene calls are TRBV7-8 and TRBJ1-5; perhaps TRBD1 as D (5 bases). V was cut by 5 bases and J by 2 bases, with 16 bases left in between. The germline gives CDR1 SGHVS, CDR2 FQNEAQ. This CDR3 region has 16 residues. CDR3 bases: TGTGCCAGCAGCCCCCATGGGGGGATAGGCAATCAGCCCCAGCATTTT. Its translation: CASSPHGGIGNQPQHF.

V and J are TRBV27 and TRBJ1-1; D is unresolved. The CDR3 is made up of 18 amino acids. From germline, CDR1 is MNHEY and CDR2 SMNVEV (reference sequence). V dropped 6 bases and J dropped 0 bases, with 23 bases sitting between them. The CDR3 coding sequence is TGTGCCAGCAGCCCCACAGCGGGAGGGTTGGTAATGAACACTGAAGCTTTCTTT. Amino acid sequence: CASSPTAGGLVMNTEAFF.

The sample holds many counts of this clonotype. CDR3 loop: CSAREVLQETQYF. For the CDR3, the DNA is TGCAGTGCTAGGGAGGTACTCCAAGAGACCCAGTACTTC. This rearrangement joins TRBV20-1 to TRBJ2-5, with D perhaps matching TRBD2 (5 bases). V lost 3 bases to trimming and J lost 1 base, with 9 bases between them. The CDR3 consists of 13 residues. The germline CDR1 and CDR2 sequences are DFQATT and SNEGSKA (reference sequence).

The chain couples TRBV29-1 to TRBJ2-1; the match to TRBD1 covers 10 bases. The CDR3 is 12 residues long. Per germline, CDR1 SQVTM and CDR2 ANQGSEA. The ends lost 7 bases at V and 6 bases at J; junction bases unmatched: 3. The CDR3 DNA reads as TGCAGCGCCTGGACAGGGGGCAATGAGCAGTTCTTC. This translates into CSAWTGGNEQFF.

This clonotype was seen repeatedly, ten times or more. The chain carries TRBV7-2 and TRBJ2-7; 10 positions agree with TRBD2. Per germline, CDR1 SGHTA and CDR2 FQGNSA. V trimming: 5 bases; J trimming: 3 bases; junction bases outside the gene matches: 7. The CDR3 runs 15 residues. The CDR3 region has the DNA TGTGCCAGCAGCCTCCTAGCGGGAGTGGGCTACGAGCAGTACTTC. This sequence encodes CASSLLAGVGYEQYF. Full variable domain (outside the CDR3, taken from reference TRBV7-2 and TRBJ2-7): GAGVSQSPSNKVTEKGKDVELRCDPISGHTALYWYRQSLGQGLEFLIYFQGNSAPDKSGLPSDRFSAERTGGSVSTLTIQRTQQEDSAVYLCASSLLAGVGYEQYFGPGTRLTVT.

The chain links TRBV7-9 to TRBJ1-2; no reliable D call. Trimming removed 1 base from V and 2 bases from J, with 14 bases in between. CDR3 length equals 16 residues. Germline lookup yields CDR1 SEHNR and CDR2 FQNEAQ (reference sequence). The CDR3 sequence: CASSLGPPGTNYGYTF. The DNA of the CDR3 is TGTGCCAGCAGCTTAGGCCCCCCGGGTACCAACTATGGCTACACCTTC.

This clonotype was observed a few times. The germline gene is not matched at one end of the junction; a read error may be the cause. The chain employs TRBV2 and TRBJ2-7, with a tentative D call TRBD2 (6 bases). Germline values: CDR1 SNHLY, CDR2 FYNNEI. The CDR3 sequence is 13 residues long. CDR3 DNA sequence: TGTGCCAGCAGTGAATGGGACTCCGACGAGCAGTACTTC. It is translated as CASSEWDSDEQYF.

The chain joins TRBV7-6 to TRBJ2-1; 9 bases match TRBD1. J gave up 8 bases and V 1 base, and 12 bases lay outside the gene matches. CDR3 size: 17 residues. Germline V gene sequence: CDR1 SGHVS, CDR2 FNYEAQ. CDR3: CASSLGVPGTGWDEQFF. Written as DNA, the CDR3 is TGTGCCAGCAGCTTAGGGGTCCCCGGGACAGGGTGGGATGAGCAGTTCTTC.

There are many counts of this clonotype. The chain joins TRBV7-8 to TRBJ1-1; D is possibly TRBD1 (5 bases). CDR3 length: 16 amino acids. V gave up 0 bases and J gave up 1 base, with 12 bases separating them. Germline V gene sequence: CDR1 SGHVS, CDR2 FQNEAQ. The CDR3 here is CASSLAPAQGNTEAFF. For the CDR3, the DNA is TGTGCCAGCAGCTTAGCCCCTGCTCAGGGGAACACTGAAGCTTTCTTT. Drawing the rest from reference TRBV7-8 and TRBJ1-1, the complete variable domain is GAGVSQSPRYKVAKRGQDVALRCDPISGHVSLFWYQQALGQGPEFLTYFQNEAQLDKSGLPSDRFFAERPEGSVSTLKIQRTQQEDSAVYLCASSLAPAQGNTEAFFGQGTRLTVV.

This clonotype was picked up a small number of times. The chain couples TRBV6-2 or TRBV6-3 to TRBJ2-7; possible D gene TRBD1, 6 bases. V was shortened by 9 bases and J by 3 bases, with 21 bases between the two germline ends. CDR3 length: 15 residues. Germline V gives CDR1 MNHEY, CDR2 SVGEGT. The CDR3 bases are TGTGCCAGTCTCTACCGGGACCAGGGGATCTACGAGCAGTACTTC. Residues: CASLYRDQGIYEQYF.

V usage is TRBV9 and J usage is TRBJ1-2, with TRBD1 as a possible D gene (6 bases). This CDR3 is 14 amino acids long. In germline, CDR1 is SGDLS, CDR2 YYNGEE. With 4 bases removed from V and 8 bases from J, the gap between germline ends came to 18 bases. CDR3 sequence (DNA): TGTGCCAGCAGCCAACCGGAGGGGGTTTTAGGCTACACCTTC. As protein: CASSQPEGVLGYTF.

This clonotype showed up just a few times. This chain connects TRBV5-1 to TRBJ1-5, with 9 bases matching TRBD1. Germline V CDR1 and CDR2: SGHRS, YFSETQ. There are 16 residues in the CDR3. V was pared by 4 bases and J by 3 bases, with 8 bases of the junction left unmatched. The CDR3, as DNA: TGCGCCAGCAGCCCGGGGGACAGGGAAATCAATCAGCCCCAGCATTTT. Translation gives CASSPGDREINQPQHF.

The V and J genes are TRBV7-9 and TRBJ2-7; D might be TRBD2 (6 bases). The germline V gene encodes CDR1 SEHNR and CDR2 FQNEAQ (reference sequence). Trimming shortened V by 4 bases and J by 0 bases, and 13 bases separated the two germline ends. This CDR3 is built from 15 residues. The CDR3 nucleotides read TGTGCCAGCAGCTCCCTCGACGGGAGCTCCTACGAGCAGTACTTC. Translation: CASSSLDGSSYEQYF. Drawing the rest from reference TRBV7-9 and TRBJ2-7, the complete variable domain is DTGVSQNPRHKITKRGQNVTFRCDPISEHNRLYWYRQTLGQGPEFLTYFQNEAQLEKSRLLSDRFSAERPKGSFSTLEIQRTEQGDSAMYLCASSSLDGSSYEQYFGPGTRLTVT.

V is TRBV18 and J is TRBJ1-1; perhaps TRBD1 as D (5 bases). The germline V gene has CDR1 KGHSH and CDR2 LQKENI. Trimming cost V 2 bases and J 8 bases, with 12 bases left between them. The CDR3 is made up of 13 amino acids. CDR3 residues: CASSPSDTREAFF. In nucleotides, the CDR3 is TGTGCCAGCTCACCATCGGACACTCGGGAAGCTTTCTTT.

At least ten counts were recorded for this clonotype. The rearrangement links TRBV7-2 to TRBJ2-3; no firm D call. This CDR3 has 19 residues. Germline CDR1 reads SGHTA; CDR2 reads FQGNSA. The V and J ends lost 5 bases and 4 bases respectively, with 28 bases between them. DNA of the CDR3: TGTGCCAGCAGCCCATTGAGTGCCGTAGGAATAGGGCTATCAGATACGCAGTATTTT. It codes for CASSPLSAVGIGLSDTQYF. The variable domain in full, with the rest retrieved from reference TRBV7-2 and TRBJ2-3, is GAGVSQSPSNKVTEKGKDVELRCDPISGHTALYWYRQSLGQGLEFLIYFQGNSAPDKSGLPSDRFSAERTGGSVSTLTIQRTQQEDSAVYLCASSPLSAVGIGLSDTQYFGPGTRLTVL.

This clonotype has just a few counts. The J gene is TRBJ2-7, the V gene TRBV4-3; 10 bases line up with TRBD2. V lost 0 bases, J lost 7 bases, and 9 bases stayed unmatched. Germline values: CDR1 LGHNA, CDR2 YSLEER. This CDR3 has 16 amino acids. CDR3 in DNA: TGCGCCAGCAGCCAAGATGAAGCGGGAGGGCAGACGGAGCAGTACTTC. Translated: CASSQDEAGGQTEQYF.

The chain has TRBV11-2 and TRBJ2-1; weak D call: TRBD1 (5 bases). V lost 2 bases, J lost 8 bases, and 10 bases lay in between. Germline V gene sequence: CDR1 SGHAT, CDR2 FQNNGV. CDR3 size: 13 residues. CDR3 loop: CASSLSPGHEQFF. CDR3 bases: TGTGCCAGCAGCTTAAGTCCAGGGCATGAGCAGTTCTTC.

This clonotype was observed a few times. The chain carries TRBV12-3 or TRBV12-4 and TRBJ1-1; D call uncertain. The CDR3 consists of 14 residues. V was pared by 3 bases and J by 4 bases, with 12 bases between. The CDR3 nucleotides read TGTGCCAGCAGTTTCCCCCCAGTTGGCACTGAAGCTTTCTTT. This gives the protein CASSFPPVGTEAFF.

The gene calls are TRBV7-8 and TRBJ2-2, with a weak D call TRBD1 (5 bases). This CDR3 has 16 amino acids. Germline loops: CDR1 SGHVS, CDR2 FQNEAQ. Trimming left V 5 bases short and J 3 bases short, with 16 bases between. CDR3 sequence: CASSARVGAYTGELFF. The CDR3 nucleotides read TGTGCCAGCAGCGCCCGTGTTGGGGCATACACCGGGGAGCTGTTTTTT.

The V call is TRBV20-1, the J call TRBJ2-5; perhaps TRBD1 as D (6 bases). The length of the CDR3 is 16 residues. The V gene lost 0 bases and the J gene lost 0 bases, with 14 bases spanning the gap. Germline lookup yields CDR1 DFQATT and CDR2 SNEGSKA (reference sequence). The CDR3 nucleotides are TGCAGTGCTAGAGATGATTCAGGGGTAAACCAAGAGACCCAGTACTTC. Translation gives CSARDDSGVNQETQYF.

V usage is TRBV19 and J usage is TRBJ2-2, with D perhaps matching TRBD1 (5 bases). The CDR3 is 11 amino acids. Per the germline V gene, CDR1 is LNHDA and CDR2 is SQIVND (reference sequence). V was clipped by 10 bases and J by 4 bases, with 7 bases between them. The CDR3 loop is CATQGTGELFF. Written as DNA, the CDR3 is TGTGCCACCCAGGGCACCGGGGAGCTGTTTTTT.

Only a few counts were recorded for this clonotype. J is TRBJ2-1 and V is TRBV4-3, with TRBD2 identical over 9 bases. Germline V gene lookup returns CDR1 LGHNA and CDR2 YSLEER. J was trimmed by 6 bases and V by 0 bases; bases with no gene match: 12. The CDR3 is 18 amino acids. The CDR3 protein is CASSQEKERGAPGNEQFF. The DNA for the CDR3 is TGCGCCAGCAGCCAAGAAAAGGAGCGGGGGGCCCCCGGCAATGAGCAGTTCTTC.

This clonotype was detected a few times. The chain uses TRBV4-1 and TRBJ2-3; 8 bases fit TRBD2. Germline values: CDR1 MGHRA, CDR2 YSYEKL. The CDR3 runs to 16 residues. J gave up 0 bases and V 8 bases, and 10 bases lay outside the gene matches. The CDR3 nucleotides are TGCGCCAGCTCTAAGGCGGGGGGACTTAGCACAGATACGCAGTATTTT. Residues: CASSKAGGLSTDTQYF.

This CDR3 reads CAINHGTSGSIHTDTQYF. DNA of the CDR3: TGTGCCATCAATCACGGGACTAGCGGGAGCATCCACACAGATACGCAGTATTTT. V usage is TRBV10-3 and J usage is TRBJ2-3, with TRBD2 matching 14 bases. CDR1 and CDR2 (germline): ENHRY, SYGVKD. The length of the CDR3 is 18 residues. The V gene end was trimmed by 7 bases and the J gene end by 2 bases; junction bases not matched to a gene: 11.

This clonotype has only a few counts. The chain carries TRBV11-2 and TRBJ2-7, with D possibly TRBD2 on 8 matching bases. The CDR3 length is 22 residues. The germline V gene has CDR1 SGHAT and CDR2 FQNNGV. V dropped 3 bases and J dropped 4 bases, with 37 bases sitting between them. CDR3 in DNA: TGTGCCAGCAGCTTCGAGGGGGACAGCTCCTTTCCTACCGGGACTAGTCTTTACGAGCAGTACTTC. Translation gives CASSFEGDSSFPTGTSLYEQYF. Supplemented by reference TRBV11-2 and TRBJ2-7, the full variable domain reads EAGVAQSPRYKIIEKRQSVAFWCNPISGHATLYWYQQILGQGPKLLIQFQNNGVVDDSQLPKDRFSAERLKGVDSTLKIQPAKLEDSAVYLCASSFEGDSSFPTGTSLYEQYFGPGTRLTVT.

The chain couples TRBV2 to TRBJ2-3; the D call may be TRBD1 or TRBD2 (6 bases each). CDR1 and CDR2 (germline): SNHLY, FYNNEI. Trimming left V 8 bases short and J 4 bases short, with 19 bases between. The CDR3 is 15 residues long. The CDR3 coding sequence is TGTGCCAGCGGGGGACGAGGGGGGCCGGCAGATACGCAGTATTTT. Protein: CASGGRGGPADTQYF.